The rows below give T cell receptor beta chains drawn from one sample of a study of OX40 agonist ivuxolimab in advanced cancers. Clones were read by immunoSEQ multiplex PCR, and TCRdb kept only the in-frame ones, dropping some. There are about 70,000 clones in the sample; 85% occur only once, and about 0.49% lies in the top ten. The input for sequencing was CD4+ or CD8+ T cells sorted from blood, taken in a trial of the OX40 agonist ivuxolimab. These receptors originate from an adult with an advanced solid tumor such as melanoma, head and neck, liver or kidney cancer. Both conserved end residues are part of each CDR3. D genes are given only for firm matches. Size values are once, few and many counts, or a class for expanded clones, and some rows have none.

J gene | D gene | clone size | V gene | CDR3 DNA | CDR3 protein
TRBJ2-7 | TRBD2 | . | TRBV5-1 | TGCGCCAGCAGCTCCCGGGGCGGGGGGGTCTACGAGCAGTACTTC | CASSSRGGGVYEQYF
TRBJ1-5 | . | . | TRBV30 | TGTGCCTGGAGTCCGGGCAGCGCCGGCAATCAGCCCCAGCATTTT | CAWSPGSAGNQPQHF
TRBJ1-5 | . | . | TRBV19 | TGTGCCAGTAGTATAGACGGGGCCCCGGGTGATCCCCAGCATTTT | CASSIDGAPGDPQHF
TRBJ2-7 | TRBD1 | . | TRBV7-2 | TGTGCCAGCAGCCAAACCGGGACAGGACCCTACGAGCAGTACTTC | CASSQTGTGPYEQYF
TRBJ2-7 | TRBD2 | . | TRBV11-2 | TGTGCCAGCAGCTTAGCGTCTAGCGGGAGTTACTACGAGCAGTACTTC | CASSLASSGSYYEQYF
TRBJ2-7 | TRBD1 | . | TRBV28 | TGTGCCAGCAGTGCGGACAGGGACCAGTACTTC | CASSADRDQYF
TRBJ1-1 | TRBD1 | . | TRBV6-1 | TGTGCCAGCAGTGATGGGACAGGATACACTGAAGCTTTCTTT | CASSDGTGYTEAFF
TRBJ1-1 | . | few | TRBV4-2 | TGTGCCAGCAGCCAAGATGTGGGGAGGAGGAACACTGAAGCTTTCTTT | CASSQDVGRRNTEAFF
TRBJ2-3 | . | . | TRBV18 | TGTGCCAGCTCACCACCGGGCACAGATACGCAGTATTTT | CASSPPGTDTQYF
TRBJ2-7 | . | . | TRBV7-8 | TGTGCCAGCAGCTCGGACTCAGCCTACGAGCAGTACTTC | CASSSDSAYEQYF
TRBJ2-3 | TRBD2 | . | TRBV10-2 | TGCGCCAGCAGTGGCGGCGGGGGGGGCACAGATACGCAGTATTTT | CASSGGGGGTDTQYF
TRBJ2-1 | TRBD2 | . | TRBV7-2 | TGTGCCAGCAGCCCAGAAAGCGGGAGGGCCAACAATGAGCAGTTCTTC | CASSPESGRANNEQFF
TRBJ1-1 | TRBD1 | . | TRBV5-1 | TGCGCCAGCAGCTCCCGACAGGGTAGGAATGAAGCTTTCTTT | CASSSRQGRNEAFF
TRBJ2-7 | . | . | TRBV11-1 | TGTGCCAGCAGCTTAGCCCACGAGCAGTACTTC | CASSLAHEQYF
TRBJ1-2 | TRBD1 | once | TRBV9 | TGTGCCAGCAGCTACACAGGGGCCTATGGCTACACCTTC | CASSYTGAYGYTF
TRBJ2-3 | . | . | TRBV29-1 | TGCAGCGTTGAAGCTCCTGTGGGACTTTTCTCGTATACGCAGTATTTT | CSVEAPVGLFSYTQYF
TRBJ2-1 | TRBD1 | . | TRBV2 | TGTGCCAGCAGTCCTGGGACAGGCATTAACAATGAGCAGTTCTTC | CASSPGTGINNEQFF
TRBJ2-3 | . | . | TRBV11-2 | TGTGCCAGCAGCTTATGGGGAGCGAAGGGCACAGATACGCAGTATTTT | CASSLWGAKGTDTQYF
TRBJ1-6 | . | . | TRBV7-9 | TGTGCCAGCAGCTTAGCCACCGGCCGAGACTCCTATAATTCACCCCTCCACTTT | CASSLATGRDSYNSPLHF
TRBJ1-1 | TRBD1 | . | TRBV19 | TGTGCCAGTAGTATATCGCACAGGGGATTGAGGACTGAAGCTTTCTTT | CASSISHRGLRTEAFF
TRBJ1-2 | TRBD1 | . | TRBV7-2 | TGTGCCAGCAGCACACAGGGGGATTTCTATGGCTACACCTTC | CASSTQGDFYGYTF
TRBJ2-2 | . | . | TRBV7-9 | TGTGCCAGCAGCCCCCGGGCTCAGAACACCGGGGAGCTGTTTTTT | CASSPRAQNTGELFF
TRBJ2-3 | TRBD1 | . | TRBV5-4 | TGTGCCAGCAGCCAGGGACAGGGCGTCACAGATACGCAGTATTTT | CASSQGQGVTDTQYF
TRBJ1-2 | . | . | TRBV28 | TGTGCCAGCAGTTTAGGGACGGGACCTTATGGCTACACCTTC | CASSLGTGPYGYTF
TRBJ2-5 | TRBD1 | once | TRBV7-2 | TGTGCCAGCGCCAAGGGGGCACGGTCCGGGACCCAGTACTTC | CASAKGARSGTQYF
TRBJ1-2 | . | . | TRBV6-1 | TGTGCCAGCAGTGAAGACGGGGATTCTAACTATGGCTACACCTTC | CASSEDGDSNYGYTF
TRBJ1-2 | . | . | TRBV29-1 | TGCAGCGTGGGGACGGGTGCTTACACCTTC | CSVGTGAYTF
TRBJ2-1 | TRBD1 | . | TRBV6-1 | TGTGCCAGCGATCTAGGACAGGGGGCTAACAATGAGCAGTTCTTC | CASDLGQGANNEQFF
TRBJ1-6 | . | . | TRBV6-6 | TGTGCCAGCAACCTACAGGCAGGGCGGAATTCACCCCTCCACTTT | CASNLQAGRNSPLHF
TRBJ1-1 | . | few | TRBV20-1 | TGCAGTGCTCAGAGGGGTGATGAAGCTTTCTTT | CSAQRGDEAFF
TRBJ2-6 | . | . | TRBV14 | TGTGCCAGCAGCCAGAGAGGGGATGGGGCCAACGTCCTGACTTTC | CASSQRGDGANVLTF
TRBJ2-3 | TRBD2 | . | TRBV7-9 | TGTGCCAGCAGCTTAGCGATACCGGGACTAGCGGGAGAGACAGATACGCAGTATTTT | CASSLAIPGLAGETDTQYF